This record concerns one TCR beta chain sequence. What it binds is not known. These data come from a study of blood T cells in healthy people across ages. Study-wide points: Comparison with aged donors showed that long-lived donors had more naive CD4+ cells and higher diversity.

For the second PCR, which ran for about 6 to 12 cycles, a sample-barcoded 5' primer and a J-beta primer mix were used. TCRdb analysed the 5' RACE reads with MiXCR anew, one entry per CDR3 protein. The sample yields 800,000 to 950,000 distinct CDR3 sequences, roughly 28% seen once. The germline V gene has CDR1 MDHEN and CDR2 SYDVKM. The CDR3 is 15 residues long. The V end lost 2 bases, the J end lost 2 bases, and 11 bases lay between the germline ends. The same data also went into a second study, on T cells of mothers and their children. This second study notes: The authors used all extracted RNA for cDNA synthesis, at 1.5 ug per 15 ul.

Specimen: blood. The sequence was collected from a woman aged 40 to 50 in good health. The rearrangement joins TRBV28 to TRBJ2-3; tentatively, D is TRBD2 (5 bases). The CDR3 here is CASSLTWEITDTQYF. The DNA for the CDR3 is TGTGCCAGCAGTTTAACCTGGGAGATCACAGATACGCAGTATTTT.